This entry lists 12 T cell receptor beta chains sequenced from one sample in a study of post-analysis software for immune sequencing data. Study conclusions and caveats: The five TRBV segments detected at higher frequency in patients than in controls included TRBV5-6, TRBV5-1 and TRBV20-1.

The antigens for these receptors are not known. TCR beta cDNA libraries had unique molecular identifiers. TCRdb reprocessed the PCR reads with MiXCR, giving one entry per CDR3 protein. Seen here are 650,000 to 850,000 distinct CDR3 sequences, under 70% observed once, and the top ten hold 4.6%. Sequencing used blood. The receptors were gathered from a girl aged 5 to 17 with multiple sclerosis.

This chain uses TRBV7-2 with TRBJ2-1, with TRBD2 matching over 10 bases. Germline CDR1 SGHTA, CDR2 FQGNSA. J lost 2 bases, V lost 0 bases, and 4 bases had no gene match. The CDR3 loop spans 17 amino acids. CDR3 nucleotides: TGTGCCAGCAGCTTAGCGTCCAGCGGGGGGGCCTACAATGAGCAGTTCTTC. This gives the protein CASSLASSGGAYNEQFF.

J is TRBJ2-4 and V is TRBV7-4; 7 nucleotides line up with TRBD1. CDR1 is SGHVT, CDR2 SQSDAQ, per germline. V was pared by 5 bases and J by 0 bases, with 22 bases of the junction left unmatched. The CDR3 loop spans 21 amino acids. In DNA form, the CDR3 reads TGTGCCAGCAGCCTGGGACAGCCTGGCATCTCCCTACCTTTAGCCAAAAACATTCAGTACTTC. It specifies CASSLGQPGISLPLAKNIQYF.

V is TRBV29-1 and J is TRBJ2-4, with D maybe TRBD2 (5 bases). The J call may be in error: the DNA end matches TRBJ2-7 better. This CDR3 contains 14 residues. CDR1 SQVTM and CDR2 ANQGSEA come from the germline V gene. Here the CDR3 DNA reads TGCAGCGCTAGGACCAGGACGGGATCCTACGAGCAGTACTTC. Protein product: CSARTRTGSYEQYF.

The chain is built from TRBV20-1 and TRBJ2-7; 11 bases map to TRBD2. This CDR3 spans 17 amino acids. V gave up 6 bases and J gave up 3 bases; unmatched junction bases: 16. CDR1 is DFQATT and CDR2 is SNEGSKA in the germline V gene (reference sequence). CDR3 residues: CSALGGNLAGGIYEQYF. Written as DNA, the CDR3 is TGCAGTGCCCTCGGGGGGAATCTAGCGGGGGGCATCTACGAGCAGTACTTC.

This rearrangement joins TRBV20-1 to TRBJ2-7; D possibly corresponds to TRBD2 (7 bases). Germline-derived CDR1 and CDR2 are DFQATT and SNEGSKA (reference sequence). The CDR3 length is 14 residues. V lost 5 bases and J 2 bases, leaving 16 bases between the germline ends. The CDR3 sequence: CSAGGGRATYEQYF. CDR3 DNA sequence: TGCAGTGCTGGGGGCGGGAGAGCGACCTACGAGCAGTACTTC.

This clonotype was recorded a few times. The chain combines TRBV5-1 with TRBJ2-7; tentative D call: TRBD2 (5 bases). CDR1 is SGHRS, CDR2 YFSETQ, per germline. Trimming cost V 0 bases and J 7 bases, with 14 bases left between them. The CDR3 covers 14 residues. The CDR3, as DNA: TGCGCCAGCAGCTTGGCCGGACTGCCCGTGGAGCAGTACTTC. It translates to CASSLAGLPVEQYF. Variable domain in full (rest from reference TRBV5-1 and TRBJ2-7): KAGVTQTPRYLIKTRGQQVTLSCSPISGHRSVSWYQQTPGQGLQFLFEYFSETQRNKGNFPGRFSGRQFSNSRSEMNVSTLELGDSALYLCASSLAGLPVEQYFGPGTRLTVT.

The chain is built from TRBV5-6 and TRBJ2-4; 10 bases fit TRBD2. The DNA end is more similar to TRBJ2-7, so the J call may be wrong. The germline V gene has CDR1 SGHDT and CDR2 YYEEEE. This CDR3 has 16 amino acids. CDR3 bases: TGTGCCAGCAGCCGGGATGATAGCGGGAGGACCTACGAGCAGTACTTC. It codes for CASSRDDSGRTYEQYF.

This clonotype was picked up a small number of times. The chain combines TRBV14 with TRBJ2-1, with D possibly being TRBD2 (5 bases). Germline lookup yields CDR1 SGHDN and CDR2 FVKESK. V lost 2 bases to trimming and J lost 7 bases, with 12 bases between them. This CDR3 is built from 14 residues. DNA of the CDR3: TGTGCCAGCAGCCAACACCTACTAGGGAATGAGCAGTTCTTC. It translates to CASSQHLLGNEQFF.

The rearrangement links TRBV30 to TRBJ2-5, with a tentative D call TRBD1 (5 bases). The CDR3 consists of 13 residues. V lost 1 base and J lost 5, with 11 bases in between. The germline V gene has CDR1 GTSNPN and CDR2 SVGIG (reference sequence). CDR3 coding DNA: TGTGCCTGGAGTGAGAGAAACAGGGAGACCCAGTACTTC. The encoded protein is CAWSERNRETQYF.

This clonotype showed up just a few times. This rearrangement joins TRBV29-1 to TRBJ2-7; D might be TRBD1 (6 bases). The CDR3 contains 15 residues. The germline V and J ends were trimmed by 1 base and 3 bases, with 16 bases remaining between them. Per germline, CDR1 SQVTM and CDR2 ANQGSEA. CDR3 bases: TGCAGCGTTGAAGGAGGGGGAGAATTACACTACGAGCAGTACTTC. The encoded protein is CSVEGGGELHYEQYF.

The chain joins TRBV25-1 to TRBJ1-2, with TRBD1 as a possible D gene (6 bases). This CDR3 is built from 13 residues. Looked up from germline, CDR1 is MGHDK and CDR2 is SYGVNS. V was cut by 8 bases and J by 5 bases, with 15 bases left in between. As DNA, the CDR3 is TGTGCCAGCGGAAAGGGGGGAACGTATGGCTACACCTTC. Its translation: CASGKGGTYGYTF.

The gene calls are TRBV20-1 and TRBJ2-1, with D tentatively TRBD2 (6 bases). Germline CDR1 reads DFQATT; CDR2 reads SNEGSKA (reference sequence). This CDR3 is 16 amino acids long. The V end was cut by 0 bases, the J end by 2 bases, with 14 bases between. CDR3 sequence reads: CSARDRSGPTYNEQFF. As DNA, the CDR3 is TGCAGTGCTAGAGATCGAAGCGGGCCCACCTACAATGAGCAGTTCTTC.